The present TCR beta chain was sequenced within a study of shared clonotypes between healthy human individuals. The germline gives CDR1 SQVTM, CDR2 ANQGSEA. Between the trimmed V and J ends, which lost 3 bases and 7 bases, there was a span of 4 bases. The CDR3 is made up of 10 amino acids. Libraries were prepared by immunoSEQ multiplex PCR; TCRdb keeps only in-frame clonotypes and omits some of them. The sample yields around 940,000 clones, around three quarters seen once. The authors divided CD4+ cells into CD45RA+ naive and CD45RA-negative memory subsets. Concerning this clone: Its antigen is not known. Different DNA sequences within this sample yield the same CDR3.

Study-wide findings and caveats: The donor pool, a small one, limited the genetic and exposure-history diversity represented. Estimated clonotype richness was generally higher in naive than memory subsets.

Sequencing was carried out using memory CD4+ T cells sorted from blood. The subset here: CD45RA-negative fraction. This receptor was identified in a man younger than 35 in good health. The rearrangement links TRBV29-1 to TRBJ2-1; D is ambiguous. For the CDR3, the DNA is TGCAGCGTTGATGGGAATGAGCAGTTCTTC. Translating it yields CSVDGNEQFF.